This T cell receptor (beta chain) appears in the sequencing data of a study of OX40 agonist ivuxolimab in advanced cancers. About the study: The patients received agonistic anti-OX40 (CD134) antibody ivuxolimab. Study outcomes and limitations: There was clonal expansion of CD4+ and CD8+ blood T cells by week 6 at 0.1 to 3.0 mg/kg.

Using immunoSEQ multiplex PCR, the repertoire was profiled, and TCRdb retains in-frame clones only, with some absent. The sample carries about 28,000 clones, around four fifths recorded once. The CDR3 totals 12 residues. V dropped 8 bases and J dropped 2 bases, with 10 bases sitting between them. Germline values: CDR1 LNHDA, CDR2 SQIVND (reference sequence). Notes on this clone: As yet, its antigen is unknown.

Sampling times: baseline, cycle 4 day 1, cycle 7 day 1. This TCR came from an adult with an advanced solid tumor such as melanoma, head and neck, liver or kidney cancer. V and J are TRBV19 and TRBJ2-7; D gene unclear. The specimen comprised CD4+ or CD8+ T cells sorted from blood, sampled in a trial of the OX40 agonist ivuxolimab. CDR3 region: CASHGRTYEQYF. For the CDR3, the DNA is TGTGCCAGTCATGGTAGGACCTACGAGCAGTACTTC.